Listed below are T cell receptor beta chains from one sample, sequenced in a study of blood T cell repertoires in COVID-19. TCRdb keeps only in-frame clones here, not all; method: immunoSEQ multiplex PCR. The sample carries about 300,000 clones, about 91% recorded once. Material: peripheral blood. The source is a woman in her twenties or thirties who had recovered from COVID-19. CDR3s include the opening cysteine and the closing phenylalanine or tryptophan. The D gene is left open where the match is weak. Clone sizes are given selectively: once, few, many, or a class where the clone is expanded.

d_call j_call v_call clone_size cdr3_aa cdr3_nt
. TRBJ2-3 TRBV28 . CATRGAALTQYF TGTGCTACCAGGGGGGCGGCACTTACGCAGTATTTT
. TRBJ2-7 TRBV6-5 . CASSYGSTYEQYF TGTGCCAGCAGTTACGGCAGTACCTACGAGCAGTACTTC
. TRBJ1-6 TRBV4-3 . CASSHRLGQGNSPLHF TGCGCCAGCAGCCACCGCTTGGGGCAGGGTAATTCACCCCTCCACTTT
TRBD1 TRBJ1-5 TRBV27 . CASSSLGTGQAVYQPQHF TGTGCCAGCAGTTCCCTGGGGACAGGGCAGGCCGTATATCAGCCCCAGCATTTT
TRBD1 TRBJ1-2 TRBV4-1 . CASSQPGQGGGYTF TGCGCCAGCAGCCAACCCGGACAGGGCGGAGGCTACACCTTC
TRBD2 TRBJ2-1 TRBV2 . CASLGASGASYNEQFF TGTGCCAGCTTAGGGGCTAGCGGGGCCTCCTACAATGAGCAGTTCTTC
. TRBJ2-3 TRBV28 . CASRNGVTDTQYF TGTGCCAGCAGGAACGGTGTCACAGATACGCAGTATTTT
TRBD1 TRBJ1-6 TRBV28 . CASGTGNSPLHF TGTGCCAGCGGGACAGGGAATTCACCCCTCCACTTT
. TRBJ2-1 TRBV5-3 . CASPPGPHRNEQFF TGTGCCAGCCCCCCGGGTCCCCACCGGAATGAGCAGTTCTTC
TRBD2 TRBJ2-3 TRBV30 . CAWSLDLAGGPDTQYF TGTGCCTGGAGCCTTGACCTAGCGGGGGGGCCAGATACGCAGTATTTT
TRBD1 TRBJ2-2 TRBV14 . CASSQEGGDRGTGELFF TGTGCCAGCAGCCAAGAGGGGGGAGACAGGGGCACCGGGGAGCTGTTTTTT
. TRBJ1-2 TRBV7-2 . CASSLAKTANYGYTF TGTGCCAGCAGCTTAGCGAAAACAGCTAACTATGGCTACACCTTC
. TRBJ1-5 TRBV6-2/TRBV6-3 . CASSYGTGGYSNQPQHF TGTGCCAGCAGTTACGGGACGGGAGGTTATAGCAATCAGCCCCAGCATTTT
TRBD1 TRBJ2-7 TRBV27 once CASRLQGASSYEQYF TGTGCCAGCAGACTACAGGGGGCTAGCTCCTACGAGCAGTACTTC
TRBD1 TRBJ1-2 TRBV29-1 . CSVLTTGGQGGTIGYTF TGCAGCGTCCTTACGACAGGGGGCCAAGGGGGGACTATCGGCTACACCTTC
TRBD1 TRBJ1-4 TRBV30 . CAWNEPGQGTEKLFF TGTGCCTGGAACGAACCGGGACAGGGGACCGAAAAACTGTTTTTT
. TRBJ1-4 TRBV2 . CASSEEQGNEKLFF TGTGCCAGCAGTGAAGAGCAGGGTAACGAAAAACTGTTTTTT
. TRBJ2-1 TRBV7-3 . CASSLTGGEQFF TGTGCCAGCAGCTTAACAGGGGGTGAGCAGTTCTTC
. TRBJ2-3 TRBV9 . CASSVENFMDTQYF TGTGCCAGCAGCGTAGAAAACTTCATGGATACGCAGTATTTT
. TRBJ1-1 TRBV11-2 . CASSLVGGDTEAFF TGTGCCAGCAGCTTAGTAGGTGGAGACACTGAAGCTTTCTTT
TRBD2 TRBJ2-1 TRBV30 . CAWSVVLAGGWNEQFF TGTGCCTGGAGTGTTGTCCTAGCGGGGGGGTGGAATGAGCAGTTCTTC
. TRBJ2-3 TRBV7-2 . CASSSTGGQSDTQYF TGTGCCAGCAGCTCTACAGGAGGGCAATCAGATACGCAGTATTTT
TRBD2 TRBJ2-1 TRBV3-1/TRBV3-2 . CASSSLSGRGGDEQFF TGTGCCAGCAGCTCCCTCTCGGGGCGGGGGGGCGATGAGCAGTTCTTC
TRBD1 TRBJ1-2 TRBV5-1 . CASSLAGQEYGYTF TGCGCCAGCAGCTTGGCCGGACAGGAGTATGGCTACACCTTC
TRBD1 TRBJ2-3 TRBV24-1 . CATSESGTGHTDTQYF TGTGCCACCAGTGAGTCCGGGACAGGGCACACAGATACGCAGTATTTT
. TRBJ1-1 TRBV29-1 . CSVMYSEDTEAFF TGCAGCGTTATGTATTCAGAGGACACTGAAGCTTTCTTT
. TRBJ2-3 TRBV4-1 . CASSQDHLASGTDTQYF TGCGCCAGCAGCCAAGATCACCTAGCTTCGGGGACAGATACGCAGTATTTT
. TRBJ2-7 TRBV28 . CASRLGGAAYEQYF TGTGCCAGCAGGTTAGGGGGGGCGGCCTACGAGCAGTACTTC
. TRBJ2-1 TRBV12-3/TRBV12-4 once CASSKLVEQFF TGTGCCAGCAGTAAATTAGTTGAGCAGTTCTTC
TRBD2 TRBJ2-1 TRBV19 . CASSDGTSGGPSYNEQFF TGTGCCAGTAGTGACGGGACTAGCGGGGGGCCCTCCTACAATGAGCAGTTCTTC
. TRBJ1-4 TRBV5-1 . CASSTNRVGNEKLFF TGCGCCAGCAGCACAAACAGGGTCGGAAATGAAAAACTGTTTTTT
. TRBJ2-5 TRBV7-9 . CASSLGEETQYF TGTGCCAGCAGCCTAGGAGAAGAGACCCAGTACTTC
. TRBJ1-1 TRBV7-2 . CASSHGGARNTEAFF TGTGCCAGCAGCCACGGGGGGGCCCGGAACACTGAAGCTTTCTTT
. TRBJ1-4 TRBV28 once CASSLLAGNNEKLFF TGTGCCAGCAGTTTATTGGCGGGGAATAATGAAAAACTGTTTTTT
TRBD2 TRBJ2-3 TRBV27 . CASNKRGGTDTQYF TGTGCCAGTAATAAGCGGGGAGGCACAGATACGCAGTATTTT
TRBD1 TRBJ2-1 TRBV24-1 . CATSDLRTGTGVMYEQFF TGTGCCACCAGTGATTTACGTACCGGGACAGGGGTTATGTATGAGCAGTTCTTC
TRBD1 TRBJ1-2 TRBV6-5 . CASSPDGQGHGYTF TGTGCCAGCAGTCCCGATGGACAGGGGCATGGCTACACCTTC
TRBD1 TRBJ1-1 TRBV27 . CASSQTGTGNTEAFF TGTGCCAGCAGTCAGACCGGGACAGGGAACACTGAAGCTTTCTTT
TRBD2 TRBJ2-2 TRBV3-1/TRBV3-2 . CASSQAVRRGGLTGELFF TGTGCCAGCAGCCAAGCGGTGAGGCGGGGGGGCCTTACCGGGGAGCTGTTTTTT
. TRBJ1-5 TRBV12-2 . CASRSPRRGNNQPQHF TGTGCAAGTCGCTCTCCACGTCGCGGGAACAATCAGCCCCAGCATTTT
. TRBJ1-1 TRBV6-6 . CASRDDRNTEAFF TGTGCCAGCAGAGACGACAGGAACACTGAAGCTTTCTTT
TRBD1 TRBJ2-2 TRBV5-1 . CASSLGQGSSGELFF TGCGCCAGCAGCTTAGGACAGGGAAGTTCCGGGGAGCTGTTTTTT
TRBD2 TRBJ2-3 TRBV5-1 once CASVAGTSTDTQYF TGCGCCAGCGTAGCGGGAACCAGCACAGATACGCAGTATTTT
TRBD1 TRBJ1-5 TRBV4-1 . CASSQGTGVQPQHF TGCGCCAGCAGCCAAGGTACAGGGGTTCAGCCCCAGCATTTT
. TRBJ2-5 TRBV20-1 . CSASLAGQETQYF TGCAGTGCTAGTCTGGCGGGTCAAGAGACCCAGTACTTC
TRBD1 TRBJ2-7 TRBV6-1 once CASSERAGGGEQYF TGTGCCAGCAGTGAAAGGGCAGGGGGCGGAGAGCAGTACTTC
. TRBJ2-7 TRBV7-2 . CASSFTVGNLYEQYF TGTGCCAGCAGCTTTACTGTGGGCAACCTTTACGAGCAGTACTTC
TRBD2 TRBJ2-1 TRBV6-5 . CASRLLAGVNEQFF TGTGCCAGCAGGCTACTAGCGGGCGTTAATGAGCAGTTCTTC
. TRBJ1-1 TRBV21-1 few CANPGHLRTEAFF TGTGCCAACCCGGGACACCTAAGGACTGAAGCTTTCTTT
TRBD1 TRBJ2-2 TRBV7-2 . CASSLEGASNTGELFF TGTGCCAGCAGCTTAGAGGGGGCCTCGAACACCGGGGAGCTGTTTTTT
. TRBJ1-3 TRBV28 . CASSLTGSGNTIYF TGTGCCAGCAGTTTGACAGGCTCTGGAAACACCATATATTTT
. TRBJ2-6 TRBV10-3 . CAINLGPPGANVLTF TGTGCCATCAACTTGGGGCCGCCTGGGGCCAACGTCCTGACTTTC
. TRBJ2-5 TRBV19 . CASSIRETQYF TGTGCCAGTAGTATACGAGAGACCCAGTACTTC
. TRBJ2-7 TRBV27 . CASSPAAGIMSYEQYF TGTGCCAGCAGCCCCGCGGCAGGGATTATGTCCTACGAGCAGTACTTC
. TRBJ1-4 TRBV15 . CATSRPSGEFREKLFF TGTGCCACCAGCAGACCTAGCGGGGAGTTTCGTGAAAAACTGTTTTTT
TRBD1 TRBJ1-4 TRBV2 . CASRGTVRGEKLFF TGTGCCAGCAGGGGGACAGTCAGGGGTGAAAAACTGTTTTTT
. TRBJ2-5 TRBV3-1/TRBV3-2 . CASSQDPREPTYPGETQYF TGTGCCAGCAGCCAAGATCCGAGAGAACCCACTTACCCGGGAGAGACCCAGTACTTC
TRBD1 TRBJ1-2 TRBV28 once CASSVDRGTNYGYTF TGTGCCAGCAGCGTTGACAGGGGCACTAACTATGGCTACACCTTC
TRBD1 TRBJ2-6 TRBV2 . CASKVAGQGFSGANVLTF TGTGCCAGCAAGGTGGCGGGACAGGGATTCTCTGGGGCCAACGTCCTGACTTTC
. TRBJ2-5 TRBV9 . CASSVGDNQETQYF TGTGCCAGCAGCGTAGGCGACAACCAAGAGACCCAGTACTTC